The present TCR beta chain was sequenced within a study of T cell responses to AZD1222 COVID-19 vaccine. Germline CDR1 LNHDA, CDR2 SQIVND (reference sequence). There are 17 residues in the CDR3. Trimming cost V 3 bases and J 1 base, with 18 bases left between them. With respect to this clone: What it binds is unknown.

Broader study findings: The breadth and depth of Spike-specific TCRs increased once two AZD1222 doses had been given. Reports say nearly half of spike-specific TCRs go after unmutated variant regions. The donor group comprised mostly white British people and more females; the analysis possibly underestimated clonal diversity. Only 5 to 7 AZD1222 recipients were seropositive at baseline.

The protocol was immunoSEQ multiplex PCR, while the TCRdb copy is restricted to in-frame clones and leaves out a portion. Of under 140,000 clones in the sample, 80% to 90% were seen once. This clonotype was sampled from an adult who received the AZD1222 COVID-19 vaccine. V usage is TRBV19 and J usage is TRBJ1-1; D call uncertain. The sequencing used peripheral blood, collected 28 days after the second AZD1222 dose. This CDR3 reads CASSIEVGVSWNTEAFF. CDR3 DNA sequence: TGTGCCAGTAGTATCGAGGTTGGGGTCAGCTGGAACACTGAAGCTTTCTTT.